The following is a T cell receptor beta chain sequence with its context. Primers: 60 Vbeta forward and 13 Jbeta reverse. Measured with immunoSEQ multiplex PCR; TCRdb has only the in-frame clones, and not every one. This sample carries approximately 120,000 clones, 73% of them seen once, and the ten largest clones take approximately 4.3%. These data belong to a study of cytomegalovirus exposure and HLA in healthy donors. J was trimmed by 5 bases and V by 5 bases; bases with no gene match: 9. Germline assignment: CDR1 SGHVS and CDR2 FQNEAQ. CDR3 length equals 14 residues. The specimen sequenced was PBMCs. This clonotype was sampled from a man aged 60 to 69 in good health and CMV-seropositive. This chain joins TRBV7-8 and TRBJ2-7, with 7 bases matching TRBD1. CDR3 DNA sequence: TGTGCCAGCAGCACAGACAGGGCTTTTAACGAGCAGTACTTC. Protein: CASSTDRAFNEQYF. Based on the CDR3 plus reference TRBV7-8 and TRBJ2-7, the full variable domain is GAGVSQSPRYKVAKRGQDVALRCDPISGHVSLFWYQQALGQGPEFLTYFQNEAQLDKSGLPSDRFFAERPEGSVSTLKIQRTQQEDSAVYLCASSTDRAFNEQYFGPGTRLTVT.